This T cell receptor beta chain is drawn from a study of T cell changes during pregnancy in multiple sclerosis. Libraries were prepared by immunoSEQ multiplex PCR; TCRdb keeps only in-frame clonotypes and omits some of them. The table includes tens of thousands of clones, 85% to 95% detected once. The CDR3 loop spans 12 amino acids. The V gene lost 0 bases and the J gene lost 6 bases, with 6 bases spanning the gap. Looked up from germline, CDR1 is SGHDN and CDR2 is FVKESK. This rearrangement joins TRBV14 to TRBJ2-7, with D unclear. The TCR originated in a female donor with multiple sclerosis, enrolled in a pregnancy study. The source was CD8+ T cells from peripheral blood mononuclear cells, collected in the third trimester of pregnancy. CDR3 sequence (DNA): TGTGCCAGCAGCCAAGATAGCCGCGAGCAGTACTTC. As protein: CASSQDSREQYF.